This T cell receptor beta chain was captured by sequencing in a study of cytomegalovirus exposure and HLA in healthy donors. Across the whole study: An earlier analysis found under 130 million unique TCR beta sequences from 150 million to 200 million T cells.

Germline values: CDR1 MNHEY, CDR2 SVGAGI. This CDR3 spans 13 amino acids. V trimming: 6 bases; J trimming: 8 bases; junction bases outside the gene matches: 8. Researchers ran the PCR with 60 Vbeta and 13 Jbeta primers. Method: immunoSEQ multiplex PCR; TCRdb's copy keeps in-frame clones and lacks some. The repertoire has about 110,000 clones, just over 75% of them found once; the top ten carry about 7.5%. Sequencing was performed on PBMCs. This chain uses TRBV6-5 with TRBJ1-2; 8 bases are a match to TRBD1. This sequence originates from a man in his forties in good health and CMV-seropositive. This CDR3 reads CASSRRQGSGYTF. CDR3 bases: TGTGCCAGCAGCCGGAGACAGGGGTCCGGCTACACCTTC.